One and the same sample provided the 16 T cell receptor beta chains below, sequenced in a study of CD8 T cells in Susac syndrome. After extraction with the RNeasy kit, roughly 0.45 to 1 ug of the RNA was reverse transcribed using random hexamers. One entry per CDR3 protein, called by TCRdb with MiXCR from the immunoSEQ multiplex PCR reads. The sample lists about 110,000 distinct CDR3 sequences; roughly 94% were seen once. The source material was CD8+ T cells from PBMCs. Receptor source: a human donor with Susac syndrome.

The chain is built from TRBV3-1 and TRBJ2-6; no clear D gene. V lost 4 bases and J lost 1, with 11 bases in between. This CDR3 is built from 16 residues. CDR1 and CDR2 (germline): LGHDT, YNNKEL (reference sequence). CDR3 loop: CASSPRWASGANVLTF. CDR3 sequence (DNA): TGTGCCAGCAGCCCTCGATGGGCATCTGGGGCCAACGTCCTGACTTTC. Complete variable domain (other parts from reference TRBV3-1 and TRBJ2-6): DTAVSQTPKYLVTQMGNDKSIKCEQNLGHDTMYWYKQDSKKFLKIMFSYNNKELIINETVPNRFSPKSPDKAHLNLHINSLELGDSAVYFCASSPRWASGANVLTFGAGSRLTVL.

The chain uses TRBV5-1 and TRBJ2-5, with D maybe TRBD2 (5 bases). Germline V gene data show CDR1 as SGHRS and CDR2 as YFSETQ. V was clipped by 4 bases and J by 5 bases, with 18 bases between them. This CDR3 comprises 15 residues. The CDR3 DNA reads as TGCGCCAGCAGCGCCGGGGATTTGAGAACGGAGACCCAGTACTTC. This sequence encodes CASSAGDLRTETQYF.

The CDR3 DNA follows: TGTGCCAGCTCCATAGCGGATACGCAGTATTTT. Translating gives CASSIADTQYF. The genes are TRBV6-6 and TRBJ2-3; D perhaps matches TRBD2 (5 bases). Germline V CDR1 and CDR2: MNHNY, SVGAGI (reference sequence). This CDR3 region has 11 residues. Trimming took off 8 bases at V and 6 bases at J, with 9 bases between the two ends.

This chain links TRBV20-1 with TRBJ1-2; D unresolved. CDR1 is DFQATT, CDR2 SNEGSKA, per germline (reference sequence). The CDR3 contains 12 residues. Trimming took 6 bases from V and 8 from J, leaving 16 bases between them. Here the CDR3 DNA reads TGCAGTGCCGGAGGGCCAGAACCAGGCTACACCTTC. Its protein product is CSAGGPEPGYTF.

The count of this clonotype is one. DNA for the CDR3: TGTGCCAGCTCACCGGACTGGGTGCAGGGTTATCAAGATACGCAGTATTTT. Amino acids: CASSPDWVQGYQDTQYF. The V and J genes are TRBV18 and TRBJ2-3; D is possibly TRBD1 or TRBD2 (5 bases each). The CDR3 covers 17 residues. Germline values: CDR1 KGHSH, CDR2 LQKENI. V lost 3 bases and J lost 5, with 21 bases in between.

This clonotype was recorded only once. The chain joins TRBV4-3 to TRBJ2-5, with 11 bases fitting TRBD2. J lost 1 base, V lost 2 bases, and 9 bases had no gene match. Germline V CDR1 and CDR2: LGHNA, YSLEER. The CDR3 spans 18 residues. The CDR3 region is CASSQLAGGLGVQETQYF. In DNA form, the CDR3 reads TGCGCCAGCAGCCAACTAGCGGGGGGCTTGGGGGTCCAAGAGACCCAGTACTTC.

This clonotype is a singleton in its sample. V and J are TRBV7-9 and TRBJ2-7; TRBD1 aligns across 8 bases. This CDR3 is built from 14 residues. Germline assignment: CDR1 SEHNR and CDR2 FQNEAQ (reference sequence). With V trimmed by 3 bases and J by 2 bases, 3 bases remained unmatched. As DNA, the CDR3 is TGTGCCAGCAGCTTTGTACAGGGGGCCTACGAGCAGTACTTC. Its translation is CASSFVQGAYEQYF. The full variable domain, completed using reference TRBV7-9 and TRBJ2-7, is DTGVSQNPRHKITKRGQNVTFRCDPISEHNRLYWYRQTLGQGPEFLTYFQNEAQLEKSRLLSDRFSAERPKGSFSTLEIQRTEQGDSAMYLCASSFVQGAYEQYFGPGTRLTVT.

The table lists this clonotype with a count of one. The DNA for the CDR3 is TGTGCCAGCACCCGCGGGGGGGGCACAGATACGCAGTATTTT. Translation gives CASTRGGGTDTQYF. The chain carries TRBV7-9 and TRBJ2-3; 9 bases are a match to TRBD2. The CDR3 is 14 residues long. CDR1 is SEHNR and CDR2 is FQNEAQ in the germline V gene (reference sequence). V lost 7 bases, J lost 1 base, and 3 bases stayed unmatched.

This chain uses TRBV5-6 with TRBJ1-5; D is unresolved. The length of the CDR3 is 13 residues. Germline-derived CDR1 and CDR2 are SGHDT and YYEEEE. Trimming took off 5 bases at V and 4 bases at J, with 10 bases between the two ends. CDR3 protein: CASSFGGNQPQHF. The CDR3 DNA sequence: TGTGCCAGCAGTTTTGGAGGGAATCAGCCCCAGCATTTT.

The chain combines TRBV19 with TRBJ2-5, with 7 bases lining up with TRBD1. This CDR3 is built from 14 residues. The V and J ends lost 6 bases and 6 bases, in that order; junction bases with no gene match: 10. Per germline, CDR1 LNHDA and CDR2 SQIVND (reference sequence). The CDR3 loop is CASRTDRASKTQYF. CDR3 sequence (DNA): TGTGCCAGTAGAACCGACAGGGCGAGTAAGACCCAGTACTTC.

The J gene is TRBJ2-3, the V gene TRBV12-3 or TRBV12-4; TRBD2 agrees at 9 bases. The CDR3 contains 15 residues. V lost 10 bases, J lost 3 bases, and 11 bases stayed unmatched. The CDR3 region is CATTHWSGGTDTQYF. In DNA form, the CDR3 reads TGTGCCACCACCCACTGGAGCGGGGGGACAGATACGCAGTATTTT.

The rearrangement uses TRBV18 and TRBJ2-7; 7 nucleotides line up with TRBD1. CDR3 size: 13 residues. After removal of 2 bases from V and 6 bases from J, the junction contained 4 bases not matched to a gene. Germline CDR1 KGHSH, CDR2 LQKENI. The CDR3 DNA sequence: TGTGCCAGCTCACCAGGGACAGCCCCCGAGCAGTACTTC. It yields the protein CASSPGTAPEQYF.

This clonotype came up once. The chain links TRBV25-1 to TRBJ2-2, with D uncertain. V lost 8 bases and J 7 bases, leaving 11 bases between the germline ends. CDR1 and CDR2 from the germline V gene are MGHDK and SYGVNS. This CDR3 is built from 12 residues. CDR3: CASCYQGGELFF. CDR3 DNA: TGTGCCAGCTGTTATCAAGGCGGGGAGCTGTTTTTT.

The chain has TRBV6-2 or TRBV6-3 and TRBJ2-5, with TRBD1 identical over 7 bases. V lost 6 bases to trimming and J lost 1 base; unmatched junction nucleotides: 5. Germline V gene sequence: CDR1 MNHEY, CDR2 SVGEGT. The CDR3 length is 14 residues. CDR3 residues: CASSRTGIQETQYF. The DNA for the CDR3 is TGTGCCAGCAGCCGGACAGGTATCCAAGAGACCCAGTACTTC.

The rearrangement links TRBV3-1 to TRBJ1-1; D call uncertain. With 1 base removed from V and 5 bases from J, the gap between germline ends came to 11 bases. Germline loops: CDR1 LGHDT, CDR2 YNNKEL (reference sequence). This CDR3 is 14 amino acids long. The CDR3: CASSQGGGVTEAFF. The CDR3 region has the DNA TGTGCCAGCAGCCAAGGAGGCGGGGTTACTGAAGCTTTCTTT.

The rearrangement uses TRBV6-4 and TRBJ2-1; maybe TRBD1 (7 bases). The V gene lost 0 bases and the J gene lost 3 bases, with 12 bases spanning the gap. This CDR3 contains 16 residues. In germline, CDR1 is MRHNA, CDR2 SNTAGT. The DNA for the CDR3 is TGTGCCAGCAGTGACTCAACCAGGGGGGACTACAATGAGCAGTTCTTC. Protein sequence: CASSDSTRGDYNEQFF.